One and the same sample provided the 11 T cell receptor beta chains below, sequenced in a study of a mutant IDH1 vaccine in newly diagnosed glioma. TCRdb's table, derived via immunoSEQ multiplex PCR, lists solely in-frame clones and lacks some. Of about 31,000 clones in the sample, about 73% were seen once. Time point here: week 11, during vaccination. Vaccination used 300 ug of mutant IDH1 20-mer peptide per dose, with topical imiquimod. Their antigens remain unidentified. Source: PBMCs, taken from a glioma patient whose treatment included an IDH1 peptide vaccine. The receptors stem from a young man with glioma.

The chain has TRBV7-3 and TRBJ1-1; D unresolved. The CDR3 loop spans 13 amino acids. Germline V gives CDR1 SGHTA, CDR2 FQGTGA. V was clipped by 6 bases and J by 5 bases, with 13 bases between them. CDR3 coding DNA: TGTGCCAGCAGTATTTTTGAGGGAACTGAAGCTTTCTTT. This gives the protein CASSIFEGTEAFF.

The genes are TRBV7-2 and TRBJ2-7; 9 bases align to TRBD1. CDR1 and CDR2 (germline): SGHTA, FQGNSA. The CDR3 is made up of 16 amino acids. J lost 0 bases, V lost 4 bases, and 7 bases had no gene match. DNA for the CDR3: TGTGCCAGCAGCTCCACAGGGGGCGCCGGCTCCTACGAGCAGTACTTC. It encodes CASSSTGGAGSYEQYF.

V and J are TRBV7-9 and TRBJ2-1; 7 nucleotides align to TRBD1. Per germline, CDR1 SEHNR and CDR2 FQNEAQ (reference sequence). The CDR3 has 15 amino acids. V lost 5 bases to trimming and J lost 4 bases; unmatched junction nucleotides: 8. In nucleotides, the CDR3 is TGTGCCAGCAGCCTTGGGACAGCTGGTTACAATGAGCAGTTCTTC. Translation: CASSLGTAGYNEQFF.

The chain is built from TRBV4-3 and TRBJ2-1; TRBD1 aligns across 12 bases. Germline V gives CDR1 LGHNA, CDR2 YSLEER. The CDR3 spans 17 residues. V shed 4 bases and J 3 bases; nucleotides not matched to a gene: 7. The CDR3 sequence is CASSLEGTGGFYNEQFF. The CDR3 DNA follows: TGCGCCAGCAGCCTAGAAGGGACAGGGGGCTTCTACAATGAGCAGTTCTTC.

The J gene is TRBJ2-6, the V gene TRBV7-2; possibly TRBD2 for D (5 bases). The V end lost 5 bases, the J end lost 2 bases, and 16 bases lay between the germline ends. The CDR3 runs 17 residues. CDR1 and CDR2 from the germline V gene are SGHTA and FQGNSA. The CDR3 nucleotides read TGTGCCAGCAGCGTACTACCTGGGAGAGCTGGGGCCAACGTCCTGACTTTC. This gives the protein CASSVLPGRAGANVLTF. Combining the CDR3 with reference TRBV7-2 and TRBJ2-6 gives the whole variable domain GAGVSQSPSNKVTEKGKDVELRCDPISGHTALYWYRQSLGQGLEFLIYFQGNSAPDKSGLPSDRFSAERTGGSVSTLTIQRTQQEDSAVYLCASSVLPGRAGANVLTFGAGSRLTVL.

The CDR3 sequence is CSVGRGSGGYPPASEQFF. The CDR3 DNA is TGCAGCGTGGGAAGGGGCAGCGGGGGGTACCCCCCGGCCTCTGAGCAGTTCTTC. The rearrangement links TRBV29-1 to TRBJ2-1; TRBD2 agrees at 9 bases. Trimming cost V 6 bases and J 9 bases; bases outside gene matches: 24. The length of the CDR3 is 18 residues. Germline V gene data show CDR1 as SQVTM and CDR2 as ANQGSEA.

This clone was observed a single time. The V and J genes are TRBV27 and TRBJ1-2, with 9 bases fitting TRBD1. Germline-derived CDR1 and CDR2 are MNHEY and SMNVEV (reference sequence). The length of the CDR3 is 15 residues. Trimming at V came to 5 bases and at J to 5 bases, leaving 9 bases not matched to a gene. CDR3 amino acids: CASSEEATGGYGYTF. In DNA, the CDR3 is TGTGCCAGCAGTGAGGAAGCGACAGGGGGGTATGGCTACACCTTC.

The V call is TRBV6-5, the J call TRBJ1-5; D is unclear. Trimming removed 4 bases from V and 0 bases from J, with 4 bases in between. Germline CDR1 reads MNHEY; CDR2 reads SVGAGI. CDR3 length equals 13 residues. CDR3 in amino acids: CASSLGSNQPQHF. The CDR3 nucleotides read TGTGCCAGCAGTTTGGGTAGCAATCAGCCCCAGCATTTT.

The chain recombines TRBV7-2 with TRBJ1-1, with D unclear. The V end lost 5 bases, the J end lost 0 bases, and 7 bases lay between the germline ends. The CDR3 has 13 residues. Germline CDR1 is SGHTA and CDR2 is FQGNSA. The CDR3 sequence: CASSPRMNTEAFF. The CDR3 DNA reads TGTGCCAGCAGCCCCCGCATGAACACTGAAGCTTTCTTT.

V usage is TRBV7-2 and J usage is TRBJ1-5; D is undetermined. Trimming took off 3 bases at V and 0 bases at J, with 6 bases between the two ends. The CDR3 spans 14 residues. Per germline, CDR1 SGHTA and CDR2 FQGNSA. The CDR3 sequence: CASSFEYSNQPQHF. The CDR3 nucleotides read TGTGCCAGCAGCTTCGAGTATAGCAATCAGCCCCAGCATTTT. Combining the CDR3 with reference TRBV7-2 and TRBJ1-5 gives the whole variable domain GAGVSQSPSNKVTEKGKDVELRCDPISGHTALYWYRQSLGQGLEFLIYFQGNSAPDKSGLPSDRFSAERTGGSVSTLTIQRTQQEDSAVYLCASSFEYSNQPQHFGDGTRLSIL.

The chain combines TRBV27 with TRBJ1-2; 7 bases map to TRBD1. After removal of 4 bases from V and 1 base from J, the junction contained 3 bases not matched to a gene. This CDR3 spans 14 amino acids. Germline-derived CDR1 and CDR2 are MNHEY and SMNVEV (reference sequence). The CDR3 loop is CASSWAGGNYGYTF. The CDR3 DNA sequence: TGTGCCAGCAGTTGGGCAGGGGGTAACTATGGCTACACCTTC.